These 24 T cell receptor beta chains came from one sample sequenced in a study of CD8 T cells in Susac syndrome. Reverse transcription of about 0.5 to 1 ug RNA used random hexamers. MiXCR, applied by TCRdb to the immunoSEQ multiplex PCR reads, yields one record per CDR3 protein. Altogether about 150,000 distinct CDR3 sequences are present, roughly 94% being singletons, with the ten largest covering about 0.21%. The specimen sequenced was CD8+ T cells from PBMCs. Receptors were obtained from a human donor with multiple sclerosis.

The J gene is TRBJ2-3, the V gene TRBV6-1; TRBD2 agrees at 8 bases. With V trimmed by 7 bases and J by 3 bases, 12 bases remained unmatched. CDR3 length: 16 residues. CDR1 and CDR2 from the germline V gene are MNHNS and SASEGT. The CDR3 nucleotides are TGTGCCAGCATCCTGGGGCGGGGGGAAGTGACAGATACGCAGTATTTT. Its translation: CASILGRGEVTDTQYF.

This chain joins TRBV27 and TRBJ2-1; D call uncertain. The CDR3 length is 16 residues. Trimming left V 7 bases short and J 5 bases short, with 21 bases between. Germline-derived CDR1 and CDR2 are MNHEY and SMNVEV (reference sequence). CDR3 residues: CASTRSHPRSDNEQFF. DNA for the CDR3: TGTGCCAGCACTCGTAGTCATCCCCGGTCGGACAATGAGCAGTTCTTC.

The rearrangement links TRBV9 to TRBJ2-3, with TRBD2 matching 7 bases. With V trimmed by 0 bases and J by 5 bases, 3 bases remained unmatched. Germline assignment: CDR1 SGDLS and CDR2 YYNGEE. This CDR3 spans 14 amino acids. CDR3 amino acids: CASSVGLAEDTQYF. In DNA, the CDR3 is TGTGCCAGCAGCGTAGGGCTAGCGGAAGATACGCAGTATTTT.

The chain is built from TRBV5-4 and TRBJ2-5; tentatively, D is TRBD1 (6 bases). This CDR3 spans 12 amino acids. Germline loops: CDR1 SGHNT, CDR2 YYREEE (reference sequence). Trimming removed 4 bases at V and 9 bases at J, with 13 bases between. The chain's CDR3 is CASSLLGAPQYF. As DNA, the CDR3 is TGTGCCAGCAGCCTCCTGGGGGCCCCCCAGTACTTC.

This sequence joins TRBV7-8 and TRBJ1-2; D not resolved. This CDR3 has 13 amino acids. CDR1 and CDR2 (germline): SGHVS, FQNEAQ. V was shortened by 3 bases and J by 6 bases, with 11 bases between the two germline ends. CDR3 residues: CASSFDTRDGYTF. CDR3 coding DNA: TGTGCCAGCAGCTTTGATACGCGGGATGGCTACACCTTC.

This clonotype occurred once. The chain has TRBV29-1 and TRBJ1-2, with D perhaps matching TRBD1 (6 bases). Germline values: CDR1 SQVTM, CDR2 ANQGSEA. V lost 4 bases and J 4 bases, leaving 25 bases between the germline ends. There are 17 residues in the CDR3. The CDR3 DNA follows: TGCAGCGTTGCTACCCGCACAGGGATCCACAGGAGCTATGGCTACACCTTC. Its protein product is CSVATRTGIHRSYGYTF.

CDR3 nucleotides: TGTGCCAGCAGTCCAGACAGGGGTTTGGCCTACGAGCAGTACTTC. Protein product: CASSPDRGLAYEQYF. The chain combines TRBV12-3 or TRBV12-4 with TRBJ2-7, with 8 nucleotides matching TRBD1. V lost 5 bases, J lost 2 bases, and 8 bases stayed unmatched. CDR3 length: 15 residues.

J is TRBJ2-7 and V is TRBV4-3; the D is unclear. V gave up 0 bases and J gave up 5 bases, with 11 bases separating them. Germline CDR1 is LGHNA and CDR2 is YSLEER. CDR3 length: 14 residues. The CDR3 reads CASSQDGKGHEQYF. The DNA for the CDR3 is TGCGCCAGCAGCCAAGATGGGAAGGGCCACGAGCAGTACTTC.

In its sample, this clonotype was seen once. The chain employs TRBV30 and TRBJ2-6; D may be TRBD2 (6 bases). Germline values: CDR1 GTSNPN, CDR2 SVGIG (reference sequence). Trimming took 3 bases from V and 0 from J, leaving 15 bases between them. The CDR3 extends over 17 amino acids. CDR3 residues: CAWRGRGSNSGANVLTF. The CDR3 bases are TGTGCCTGGAGGGGGCGGGGATCCAACTCTGGGGCCAACGTCCTGACTTTC.

This sequence joins TRBV7-9 and TRBJ1-1; 10 bases are shared with TRBD1. Germline CDR1 SEHNR, CDR2 FQNEAQ (reference sequence). Unmatched junction bases numbered 1, after V lost 11 bases and J lost 1 base. The CDR3 extends over 12 amino acids. In nucleotides, the CDR3 is TGTGCCGGGGACAGGGGGAACACTGAAGCTTTCTTT. Translated, it gives CAGDRGNTEAFF. Full variable domain (missing parts from reference TRBV7-9 and TRBJ1-1): DTGVSQNPRHKITKRGQNVTFRCDPISEHNRLYWYRQTLGQGPEFLTYFQNEAQLEKSRLLSDRFSAERPKGSFSTLEIQRTEQGDSAMYLCAGDRGNTEAFFGQGTRLTVV.

V is TRBV13 and J is TRBJ2-2; no definite D call. This CDR3 contains 14 residues. V dropped 5 bases and J dropped 6 bases, with 13 bases sitting between them. CDR1 and CDR2 (germline): PRHDT, FYEKMQ (reference sequence). CDR3 coding DNA: TGTGCCAGCAGCCCGCCAGAGGTCCCCGGGGAGCTGTTTTTT. Protein product: CASSPPEVPGELFF.

J is TRBJ2-1 and V is TRBV12-3 or TRBV12-4; 8 positions match TRBD2. The V and J ends lost 6 bases and 6 bases, in that order; junction bases with no gene match: 7. The CDR3 has 14 amino acids. CDR3 DNA sequence: TGTGCCAGCAGCCAAGTAGCGGGGTCCAATGAGCAGTTCTTC. This gives the protein CASSQVAGSNEQFF.

The chain joins TRBV12-5 to TRBJ1-5; D remains unclear. Germline V CDR1 and CDR2: LGHNT, FRNRAP. Trimming left V 9 bases short and J 6 bases short, with 15 bases between. The CDR3 has 13 residues. The CDR3 reads CASVKGSGQPQHF. DNA for the CDR3: TGTGCTAGCGTTAAAGGGTCAGGTCAGCCCCAGCATTTT.

V is TRBV12-3 or TRBV12-4 and J is TRBJ1-2; D is undetermined. V was clipped by 7 bases and J by 0 bases, with 9 bases between them. The CDR3 totals 13 residues. CDR3 loop: CASTLRANYGYTF. CDR3 nucleotides: TGTGCCAGCACCCTGAGAGCTAACTATGGCTACACCTTC.

The chain carries TRBV20-1 and TRBJ2-7; tentative D call: TRBD2 (5 bases). Trimming took off 3 bases at V and 2 bases at J, with 20 bases between the two ends. This CDR3 has 16 amino acids. Germline V gives CDR1 DFQATT, CDR2 SNEGSKA (reference sequence). This CDR3 reads CSARAPERENPYEQYF. The CDR3 nucleotides read TGCAGTGCTAGGGCCCCGGAGAGGGAAAACCCCTACGAGCAGTACTTC.

J is TRBJ1-2 and V is TRBV7-9; D remains ambiguous. Germline CDR1 reads SEHNR; CDR2 reads FQNEAQ (reference sequence). The length of the CDR3 is 14 residues. V was trimmed by 7 bases and J by 6 bases, leaving 18 bases between them. The CDR3 sequence is CASTPPGGADGYTF. CDR3 bases: TGTGCCAGCACCCCCCCAGGTGGAGCGGATGGCTACACCTTC.

The chain is built from TRBV29-1 and TRBJ2-5; possibly TRBD1 for D (6 bases). From germline, CDR1 is SQVTM and CDR2 ANQGSEA. V lost 3 bases and J 0 bases, leaving 11 bases between the germline ends. This CDR3 is 14 amino acids long. CDR3 sequence reads: CSVEGRQDQETQYF. The CDR3 DNA reads as TGCAGCGTTGAGGGTAGACAGGACCAAGAGACCCAGTACTTC.

The genes are TRBV15 and TRBJ2-6, with D uncertain. The CDR3 has 15 amino acids. Germline lookup yields CDR1 LNHNV and CDR2 YYDKDF (reference sequence). Trimming removed 4 bases at V and 0 bases at J, with 7 bases between. CDR3 protein: CATSKPGSGANVLTF. The CDR3 coding sequence is TGTGCCACCAGCAAGCCGGGCTCTGGGGCCAACGTCCTGACTTTC.

The chain employs TRBV7-9 and TRBJ2-5, with 8 bases aligning to TRBD2. Germline V gene lookup returns CDR1 SEHNR and CDR2 FQNEAQ (reference sequence). Trimming took 4 bases from V and 1 from J; bases not matched to a gene: 8. The CDR3 spans 16 residues. CDR3 sequence reads: CASSSTAGGPQETQYF. CDR3 in DNA: TGTGCCAGCAGCTCCACGGCGGGGGGCCCCCAAGAGACCCAGTACTTC.

The chain joins TRBV9 to TRBJ1-6; no firm D call. Germline V gene lookup returns CDR1 SGDLS and CDR2 YYNGEE. The V and J ends lost 0 bases and 10 bases respectively, with 14 bases between them. This CDR3 has 15 residues. The chain's CDR3 is CASSVDKASRSPLHF. The CDR3 nucleotides are TGTGCCAGCAGCGTAGATAAGGCTTCCCGGTCACCCCTCCACTTT.

The chain recombines TRBV27 with TRBJ2-7, with 7 bases fitting TRBD1. Germline CDR1 is MNHEY and CDR2 is SMNVEV (reference sequence). This CDR3 is 15 amino acids long. With 2 bases clipped from V and 2 bases from J, the junction kept 6 bases outside the gene matches. The CDR3 bases are TGTGCCAGCAGTTTAAGGGGGCGTGGAGCCTACGAGCAGTACTTC. Translation gives CASSLRGRGAYEQYF.

V and J are TRBV2 and TRBJ1-2, with D perhaps matching TRBD1 (5 bases). Germline V lookup: CDR1 SNHLY, CDR2 FYNNEI. This CDR3 spans 13 amino acids. V was pared by 10 bases and J by 3 bases, with 15 bases between. CDR3 sequence (DNA): TGTGCCACTCCAGTGGGGCTTGACTATGGCTACACCTTC. Protein: CATPVGLDYGYTF.

The sample holds a few counts of this clonotype. The chain recombines TRBV25-1 with TRBJ1-1; D ambiguous. Germline assignment: CDR1 MGHDK and CDR2 SYGVNS. Trimming took off 4 bases at V and 8 bases at J, with 5 bases between the two ends. The CDR3 consists of 10 residues. In nucleotides, the CDR3 is TGTGCCAGCAGTGCGGGGGAAGCTTTCTTT. It codes for CASSAGEAFF.

CDR3 sequence reads: CASRVRTGGYEQYF. The CDR3 nucleotides read TGTGCCAGCAGGGTCCGGACAGGGGGTTACGAGCAGTACTTC. This rearrangement joins TRBV28 to TRBJ2-7; the match to TRBD1 covers 10 bases. Germline trimming cut 6 bases from V and 4 bases from J; bases unmatched to any gene: 6. This CDR3 comprises 14 residues. CDR1 MDHEN and CDR2 SYDVKM come from the germline V gene. Full variable domain (missing parts from reference TRBV28 and TRBJ2-7): DVKVTQSSRYLVKRTGEKVFLECVQDMDHENMFWYRQDPGLGLRLIYFSYDVKMKEKGDIPEGYSVSREKKERFSLILESASTNQTSMYLCASRVRTGGYEQYFGPGTRLTVT.